Below, 23 T cell receptor beta chains from the same sample are listed, as sequenced in a study of T cell responses to AZD1222 COVID-19 vaccine. This table comes from immunoSEQ multiplex PCR, and its TCRdb copy is limited to in-frame clones, with some not included. The data contain 90,000 to 120,000 clones, approximately 86% of them singletons. Specimen: peripheral blood, collected 28 days after the second dose of the MenACWY control vaccine. Source of these receptors: an adult who received the MenACWY meningococcal vaccine as a control.

The chain uses TRBV6-5 and TRBJ1-2, with D uncertain. Trimming left V 0 bases short and J 7 bases short, with 15 bases between. CDR1 is MNHEY, CDR2 SVGAGI, per germline. The CDR3 is 15 residues long. The CDR3 protein is CASSYSRVGNGGYTF. The CDR3 DNA sequence: TGTGCCAGCAGTTACTCGAGGGTTGGGAATGGTGGCTACACCTTC.

This chain links TRBV24-1 with TRBJ2-3; D ambiguous. The germline gives CDR1 KGHDR, CDR2 SFDVKD. V was pared by 3 bases and J by 1 base, with 10 bases between. The CDR3 totals 15 residues. Written as DNA, the CDR3 is TGTGCCACCAGTGATAACACTGGACGCACAGATACGCAGTATTTT. This encodes CATSDNTGRTDTQYF.

This chain joins TRBV19 and TRBJ2-4; maybe TRBD1 (6 bases). Trimming shortened V by 5 bases and J by 8 bases, and 13 bases separated the two germline ends. The CDR3 length is 13 residues. Germline V gene lookup returns CDR1 LNHDA and CDR2 SQIVND (reference sequence). The CDR3 spells CASSLLKGDIQYF. In DNA, the CDR3 is TGTGCCAGTAGTCTACTTAAGGGGGACATTCAGTACTTC.

The chain carries TRBV7-2 and TRBJ2-7; TRBD2 matches 12 bases. J was trimmed by 5 bases and V by 4 bases; bases with no gene match: 6. The CDR3 has 15 residues. Germline loops: CDR1 SGHTA, CDR2 FQGNSA. For the CDR3, the DNA is TGTGCCAGCAGCTGGACTAGCGGGGAACCTGACGAGCAGTACTTC. Translated, it gives CASSWTSGEPDEQYF.

The chain has TRBV5-8 and TRBJ2-1, with TRBD2 matching over 16 bases. This CDR3 has 19 amino acids. Trimming removed 2 bases from V and 7 bases from J; junction bases left unmatched: 12. CDR1 SGHTS and CDR2 YDEGEE come from the germline V gene. The chain's CDR3 is CASSFSLKGTSGGANEQFF. The CDR3 region has the DNA TGTGCCAGCAGCTTCAGTTTGAAGGGGACTAGCGGGGGGGCGAATGAGCAGTTCTTC.

The rearrangement links TRBV2 to TRBJ1-2, with 10 bases that match TRBD1. Per germline, CDR1 SNHLY and CDR2 FYNNEI. V lost 6 bases to trimming and J lost 4 bases; unmatched junction nucleotides: 2. This CDR3 has 13 amino acids. The CDR3 here is CASRGTGAYGYTF. Here the CDR3 DNA reads TGTGCCAGCAGAGGGACAGGGGCCTATGGCTACACCTTC. Variable domain in full (rest from reference TRBV2 and TRBJ1-2): EPEVTQTPSHQVTQMGQEVILRCVPISNHLYFYWYRQILGQKVEFLVSFYNNEISEKSEIFDDQFSVERPDGSNFTLKIRSTKLEDSAMYFCASRGTGAYGYTFGSGTRLTVV.

The chain recombines TRBV14 with TRBJ2-5; 8 bases map to TRBD2. Germline CDR1 is SGHDN and CDR2 is FVKESK. CDR3 length: 13 amino acids. Trimming at V came to 3 bases and at J to 5 bases, leaving 2 bases not matched to a gene. This CDR3 reads CASSHASGETQYF. The CDR3 nucleotides read TGTGCCAGCAGCCACGCTAGCGGGGAGACCCAGTACTTC.

The chain uses TRBV7-3 and TRBJ2-5; perhaps D is TRBD1 or TRBD2 (5 bases each). Germline V gene data show CDR1 as SGHTA and CDR2 as FQGTGA. CDR3 length equals 13 residues. Trimming left V 4 bases short and J 3 bases short, with 9 bases between. In DNA form, the CDR3 reads TGTGCCAGCAGCTCCGGGACGAAAGAGACCCAGTACTTC. This translates into CASSSGTKETQYF.

J is TRBJ2-1 and V is TRBV4-2, with TRBD2 identical over 12 bases. CDR1 and CDR2 from the germline V gene are LGHNA and YNFKEQ. The CDR3 consists of 18 residues. After removal of 1 base from V and 4 bases from J, the junction contained 8 bases not matched to a gene. CDR3 DNA sequence: TGTGCCAGCAGCCAAGGCGGTCTAGGGACTAGCGGGTACAATGAGCAGTTCTTC. This translates into CASSQGGLGTSGYNEQFF.

The chain has TRBV5-8 and TRBJ2-1; TRBD1 might be the D (5 bases). Germline values: CDR1 SGHTS, CDR2 YDEGEE. Trimming left V 2 bases short and J 5 bases short, with 17 bases between. This CDR3 spans 16 amino acids. The CDR3 region has the DNA TGTGCCAGCAGCTTTAGAGTCAGGGCGATAAACAATGAGCAGTTCTTC. It encodes CASSFRVRAINNEQFF. The variable domain in full, completed from reference TRBV5-8 and TRBJ2-1, reads EAGVTQSPTHLIKTRGQQATLRCSPISGHTSVYWYQQALGLGLQFLLWYDEGEERNRGNFPPRFSGRQFPNYSSELNVNALELEDSALYLCASSFRVRAINNEQFFGPGTRLTVL.

The chain combines TRBV6-1 with TRBJ2-7; the D call may be TRBD1 or TRBD2 (5 bases each). The CDR3 runs 16 residues. Trimming stripped 0 bases from V and 6 bases from J, with 18 bases between. Germline assignment: CDR1 MNHNS and CDR2 SASEGT. Written as DNA, the CDR3 is TGTGCCAGCAGTGAAGCGCTTCAAGGGGACCCCTTCGAGCAGTACTTC. Translating gives CASSEALQGDPFEQYF.

This clone was seen a single time. The gene calls are TRBV7-2 and TRBJ1-1; a weak D match, TRBD1 (5 bases). Germline V gives CDR1 SGHTA, CDR2 FQGNSA. V dropped 5 bases and J dropped 5 bases, with 12 bases sitting between them. The CDR3 contains 13 residues. CDR3 coding DNA: TGTGCCAGCAGCCACCAGAGGGGTACTGAAGCTTTCTTT. It encodes CASSHQRGTEAFF.

The chain uses TRBV5-6 and TRBJ1-5; the D is unclear. Germline V lookup: CDR1 SGHDT, CDR2 YYEEEE. The V end was cut by 0 bases, the J end by 9 bases, with 10 bases between. This CDR3 contains 13 residues. As DNA, the CDR3 is TGTGCCAGCAGCTTGGATCGGGGATGGCCCCAGCATTTT. Translation gives CASSLDRGWPQHF.

The rearrangement joins TRBV9 to TRBJ2-2; D is unclear. This CDR3 is built from 13 residues. V shed 2 bases and J shed 4 bases, with 6 bases lying between them. In germline, CDR1 is SGDLS, CDR2 YYNGEE. This CDR3 is CASSVRPTGELFF. CDR3 bases: TGTGCCAGCAGCGTTAGACCCACCGGGGAGCTGTTTTTT. Supplemented by reference TRBV9 and TRBJ2-2, the full variable domain reads DSGVTQTPKHLITATGQRVTLRCSPRSGDLSVYWYQQSLDQGLQFLIQYYNGEERAKGNILERFSAQQFPDLHSELNLSSLELGDSALYFCASSVRPTGELFFGEGSRLTVL.

The V and J genes are TRBV7-2 and TRBJ2-1; no firm D call. Per the germline V gene, CDR1 is SGHTA and CDR2 is FQGNSA. Trimming left V 4 bases short and J 4 bases short, with 8 bases between. The CDR3 has 13 residues. CDR3 protein: CASSSQKYNEQFF. In DNA form, the CDR3 reads TGTGCCAGCAGCTCCCAGAAGTACAATGAGCAGTTCTTC.

The chain joins TRBV4-1 to TRBJ2-3, with TRBD1 matching over 9 bases. Germline CDR1 is MGHRA and CDR2 is YSYEKL. Trimming took 4 bases from V and 3 from J; bases not matched to a gene: 11. The CDR3 totals 17 residues. The CDR3 nucleotides are TGCGCCAGCAGCCCGGGTAAAACAGGGGGCGGGACAGATACGCAGTATTTT. It codes for CASSPGKTGGGTDTQYF.

A single count supports this clone. The rearrangement joins TRBV5-1 to TRBJ1-5; D perhaps matches TRBD1 (5 bases). The CDR3 consists of 14 residues. V lost 2 bases and J lost 4, with 10 bases in between. Germline-derived CDR1 and CDR2 are SGHRS and YFSETQ. This CDR3 is CASSLLGGNQPQHF. The CDR3 coding sequence is TGCGCCAGCAGCTTATTGGGGGGTAATCAGCCCCAGCATTTT.

This rearrangement joins TRBV7-9 to TRBJ1-3; TRBD1 might be the D (5 bases). The germline CDR1 and CDR2 sequences are SEHNR and FQNEAQ (reference sequence). This CDR3 spans 16 amino acids. V lost 0 bases and J lost 0, with 9 bases in between. The CDR3 is CASSLAMGGSGNTIYF. The CDR3 DNA reads as TGTGCCAGCAGCTTAGCGATGGGGGGCTCTGGAAACACCATATATTTT.

The V call is TRBV2, the J call TRBJ1-2; D is uncertain. Trimming removed 7 bases from V and 4 bases from J, with 16 bases in between. This CDR3 has 14 residues. CDR1 is SNHLY, CDR2 FYNNEI, per germline. The CDR3 protein is CASTRTAEFYGYTF. The CDR3 region has the DNA TGTGCCAGCACCCGAACGGCGGAATTCTATGGCTACACCTTC.

V and J are TRBV27 and TRBJ1-1; D is undetermined. The V gene's germline CDR1 is MNHEY and CDR2 SMNVEV (reference sequence). V lost 6 bases and J 7 bases, leaving 12 bases between the germline ends. The CDR3 has 12 amino acids. The CDR3 region is CASSEFKNEAFF. The CDR3 bases are TGTGCCAGCAGCGAATTCAAGAATGAAGCTTTCTTT.

The V call is TRBV7-2, the J call TRBJ1-3; the D is unclear. V lost 2 bases and J lost 0, with 8 bases in between. The germline gives CDR1 SGHTA, CDR2 FQGNSA. The length of the CDR3 is 15 residues. CDR3 DNA: TGTGCCAGCAGCTTACAAAGGAGCTCTGGAAACACCATATATTTT. Its translation is CASSLQRSSGNTIYF.

The V call is TRBV28, the J call TRBJ2-7; 8 bases line up with TRBD1. V lost 7 bases and J lost 2; bases outside the gene matches: 13. Germline CDR1 MDHEN, CDR2 SYDVKM. The CDR3 is 16 amino acids. The CDR3 DNA follows: TGTGCCAGCACCCCGGCTGGGGGACAGGACACCTACGAGCAGTACTTC. Translating gives CASTPAGGQDTYEQYF. Based on the CDR3 plus reference TRBV28 and TRBJ2-7, the full variable domain is DVKVTQSSRYLVKRTGEKVFLECVQDMDHENMFWYRQDPGLGLRLIYFSYDVKMKEKGDIPEGYSVSREKKERFSLILESASTNQTSMYLCASTPAGGQDTYEQYFGPGTRLTVT.

The chain combines TRBV4-1 with TRBJ1-2; D is uncertain. The germline CDR1 and CDR2 sequences are MGHRA and YSYEKL. This CDR3 spans 16 amino acids. The V and J ends lost 0 bases and 6 bases respectively, with 17 bases between them. CDR3 coding DNA: TGCGCCAGCAGCCAAGATCCTGGCGGTTTTTGGGATGGCTACACCTTC. Amino acid sequence: CASSQDPGGFWDGYTF.